This TCR beta chain originates from a study of T cell repertoires in cytomegalovirus infection. Study-level background: Recently identified HLA-C-restricted and well-studied HLA-B-restricted CMV epitopes were used. Shared public TCR beta signatures pointed to both CMV infection and a matching HLA type. Study conclusions and caveats: Clonotype analysis showed dominance of the ex vivo response by HLA-C-restricted CMV-specific TCR beta clonotypes.

The table lists this clonotype with a few counts. No antigen is known for it. TCRdb called the reads again in MiXCR, with one record for every CDR3 protein. This table holds roughly 730,000 distinct CDR3 sequences, roughly a third found once. The CDR3 loop spans 14 amino acids. Germline V gene sequence: CDR1 SEHNR, CDR2 FQNEAQ (reference sequence). Deletions cut 4 bases from V and 2 bases from J, with 10 bases between. The sample in question was cultured PBMCs, obtained from culture after CMV antigen stimulation. The origin of this receptor is a human donor in good health (CMV status not recorded). Some clones in this sample may be carry-over from other donors' samples. The rearrangement uses TRBV7-9 and TRBJ2-3; D tentatively reads TRBD1 or TRBD2 (5 bases each). The CDR3 protein is CASSYTGATDTQYF. The CDR3 DNA sequence: TGTGCCAGCAGCTACACCGGGGCCACAGATACGCAGTATTTT.